Listed here is a single TCR beta chain. CDR1 and CDR2 from the germline V gene are LGHDT and YNNKEL (reference sequence). The CDR3 covers 17 residues. Trimming shortened V by 6 bases and J by 6 bases, and 23 bases separated the two germline ends. This specimen comes from a study of blood T cell repertoires in COVID-19. Study in general: COVID-19 samples collected from the United States, Italy and Spain covered acute and convalescent phases. T cells, B-cell-depleted T cells, or PBMCs supplied cDNA or gDNA.

Original handling: Amplification of reference gene primers provided the estimated nucleated cell counts. Assay: immunoSEQ multiplex PCR; the TCRdb copy retains only in-frame clones and omits some. That table is the source of V, J and clone size, and D and trimming were worked out from the DNA. The repertoire holds 150,000 to 180,000 clones, with roughly nine tenths as singletons. The sequenced sample was peripheral blood. The chain couples TRBV3-1 (or the pseudogene TRBV3-2) to TRBJ2-2; weak D call: TRBD1 (6 bases). This receptor was taken from a man in his fifties or sixties with acute or convalescent COVID-19. The DNA for the CDR3 is TGTGCCAGCAGGCCCCTCTGGGACACCAAACACCCCGGGGAGCTGTTTTTT. This gives the protein CASRPLWDTKHPGELFF.